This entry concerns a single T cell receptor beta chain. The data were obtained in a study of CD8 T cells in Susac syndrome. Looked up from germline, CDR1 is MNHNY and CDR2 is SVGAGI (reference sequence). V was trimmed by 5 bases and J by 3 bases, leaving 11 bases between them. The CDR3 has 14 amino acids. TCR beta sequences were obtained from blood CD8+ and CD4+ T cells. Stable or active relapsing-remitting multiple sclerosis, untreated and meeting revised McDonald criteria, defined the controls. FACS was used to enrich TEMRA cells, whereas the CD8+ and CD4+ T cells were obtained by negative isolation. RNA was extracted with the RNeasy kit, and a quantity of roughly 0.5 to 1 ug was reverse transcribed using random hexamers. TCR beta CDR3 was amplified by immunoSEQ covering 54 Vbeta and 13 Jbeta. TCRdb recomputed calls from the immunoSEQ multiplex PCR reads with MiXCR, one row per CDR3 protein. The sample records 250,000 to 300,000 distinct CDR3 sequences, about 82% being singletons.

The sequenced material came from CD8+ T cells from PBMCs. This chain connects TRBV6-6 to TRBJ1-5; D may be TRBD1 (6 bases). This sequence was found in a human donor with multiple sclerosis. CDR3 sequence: CASSEDSYNQPQHF. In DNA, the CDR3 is TGTGCCAGCAGTGAGGACAGTTACAATCAGCCCCAGCATTTT.